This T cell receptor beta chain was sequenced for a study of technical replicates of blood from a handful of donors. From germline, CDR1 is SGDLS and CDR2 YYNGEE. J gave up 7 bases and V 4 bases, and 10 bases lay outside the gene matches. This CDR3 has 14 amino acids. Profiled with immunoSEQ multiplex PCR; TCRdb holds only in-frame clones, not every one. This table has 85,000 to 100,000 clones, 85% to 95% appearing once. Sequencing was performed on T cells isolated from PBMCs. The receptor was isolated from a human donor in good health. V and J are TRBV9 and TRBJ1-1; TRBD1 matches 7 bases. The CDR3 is CASSLEGQRNEAFF. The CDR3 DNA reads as TGTGCCAGCAGCCTAGAGGGACAGCGGAATGAAGCTTTCTTT.